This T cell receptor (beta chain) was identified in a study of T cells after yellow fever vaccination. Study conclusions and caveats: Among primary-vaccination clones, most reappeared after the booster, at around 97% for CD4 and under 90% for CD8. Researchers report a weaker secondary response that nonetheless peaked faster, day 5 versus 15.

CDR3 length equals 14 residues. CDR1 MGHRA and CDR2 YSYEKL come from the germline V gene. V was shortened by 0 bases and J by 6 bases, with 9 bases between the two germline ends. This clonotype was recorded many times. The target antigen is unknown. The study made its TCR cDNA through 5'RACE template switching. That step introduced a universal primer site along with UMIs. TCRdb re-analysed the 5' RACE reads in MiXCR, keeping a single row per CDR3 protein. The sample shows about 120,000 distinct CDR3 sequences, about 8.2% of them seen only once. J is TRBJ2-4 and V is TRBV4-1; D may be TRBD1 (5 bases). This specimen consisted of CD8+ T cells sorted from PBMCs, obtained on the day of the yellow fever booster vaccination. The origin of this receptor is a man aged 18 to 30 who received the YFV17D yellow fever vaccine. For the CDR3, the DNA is TGCGCCAGCAGCCAAGATCGCGACAGAAACATTCAGTACTTC. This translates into CASSQDRDRNIQYF.